This TCR beta chain came from a study of regulatory T cells in long-lasting Graves disease. On the study more broadly: Under 3 months of antithyroid drugs had been taken by newly diagnosed Graves' patients.

Time point in this sample: newly diagnosed GD, antithyroid drugs for less than 3 months. The authors made the TCR library using RNA they extracted from PBMCs. For TCR beta, libraries came from iRepertoire HTBI primers and Arm-PCR of CDR3 regions. MiXCR was run by TCRdb on the multiplex PCR reads, yielding one entry per CDR3 protein. The sample gives 200,000 to 250,000 distinct CDR3 sequences, about 19% of which show up once; roughly 13% is in the top ten. Many counts were recorded for this clonotype. Its specificity is not known. The germline V gene encodes CDR1 PRHDT and CDR2 FYEKMQ (reference sequence). After removal of 5 bases from V and 8 bases from J, the junction contained 8 bases not matched to a gene. This CDR3 spans 15 amino acids. Study-wide points: Lower TCR diversity was seen in persistent Graves' patients than in newly diagnosed ones. When disease was persistent, TRBV28, TRBJ1-2 and TRBJ2-5 were the favored segments.

This clonotype originated in a female donor with Graves disease. This chain uses TRBV13 with TRBJ1-4, with 10 bases that match TRBD1. Sequencing was performed on peripheral blood mononuclear cells (PBMCs), taken at new diagnosis, from a patient treated with antithyroid drugs. The CDR3: CASSQFRDRGEKLFF. The CDR3 coding sequence is TGTGCCAGCAGCCAGTTCCGGGACAGGGGCGAAAAACTGTTTTTT.